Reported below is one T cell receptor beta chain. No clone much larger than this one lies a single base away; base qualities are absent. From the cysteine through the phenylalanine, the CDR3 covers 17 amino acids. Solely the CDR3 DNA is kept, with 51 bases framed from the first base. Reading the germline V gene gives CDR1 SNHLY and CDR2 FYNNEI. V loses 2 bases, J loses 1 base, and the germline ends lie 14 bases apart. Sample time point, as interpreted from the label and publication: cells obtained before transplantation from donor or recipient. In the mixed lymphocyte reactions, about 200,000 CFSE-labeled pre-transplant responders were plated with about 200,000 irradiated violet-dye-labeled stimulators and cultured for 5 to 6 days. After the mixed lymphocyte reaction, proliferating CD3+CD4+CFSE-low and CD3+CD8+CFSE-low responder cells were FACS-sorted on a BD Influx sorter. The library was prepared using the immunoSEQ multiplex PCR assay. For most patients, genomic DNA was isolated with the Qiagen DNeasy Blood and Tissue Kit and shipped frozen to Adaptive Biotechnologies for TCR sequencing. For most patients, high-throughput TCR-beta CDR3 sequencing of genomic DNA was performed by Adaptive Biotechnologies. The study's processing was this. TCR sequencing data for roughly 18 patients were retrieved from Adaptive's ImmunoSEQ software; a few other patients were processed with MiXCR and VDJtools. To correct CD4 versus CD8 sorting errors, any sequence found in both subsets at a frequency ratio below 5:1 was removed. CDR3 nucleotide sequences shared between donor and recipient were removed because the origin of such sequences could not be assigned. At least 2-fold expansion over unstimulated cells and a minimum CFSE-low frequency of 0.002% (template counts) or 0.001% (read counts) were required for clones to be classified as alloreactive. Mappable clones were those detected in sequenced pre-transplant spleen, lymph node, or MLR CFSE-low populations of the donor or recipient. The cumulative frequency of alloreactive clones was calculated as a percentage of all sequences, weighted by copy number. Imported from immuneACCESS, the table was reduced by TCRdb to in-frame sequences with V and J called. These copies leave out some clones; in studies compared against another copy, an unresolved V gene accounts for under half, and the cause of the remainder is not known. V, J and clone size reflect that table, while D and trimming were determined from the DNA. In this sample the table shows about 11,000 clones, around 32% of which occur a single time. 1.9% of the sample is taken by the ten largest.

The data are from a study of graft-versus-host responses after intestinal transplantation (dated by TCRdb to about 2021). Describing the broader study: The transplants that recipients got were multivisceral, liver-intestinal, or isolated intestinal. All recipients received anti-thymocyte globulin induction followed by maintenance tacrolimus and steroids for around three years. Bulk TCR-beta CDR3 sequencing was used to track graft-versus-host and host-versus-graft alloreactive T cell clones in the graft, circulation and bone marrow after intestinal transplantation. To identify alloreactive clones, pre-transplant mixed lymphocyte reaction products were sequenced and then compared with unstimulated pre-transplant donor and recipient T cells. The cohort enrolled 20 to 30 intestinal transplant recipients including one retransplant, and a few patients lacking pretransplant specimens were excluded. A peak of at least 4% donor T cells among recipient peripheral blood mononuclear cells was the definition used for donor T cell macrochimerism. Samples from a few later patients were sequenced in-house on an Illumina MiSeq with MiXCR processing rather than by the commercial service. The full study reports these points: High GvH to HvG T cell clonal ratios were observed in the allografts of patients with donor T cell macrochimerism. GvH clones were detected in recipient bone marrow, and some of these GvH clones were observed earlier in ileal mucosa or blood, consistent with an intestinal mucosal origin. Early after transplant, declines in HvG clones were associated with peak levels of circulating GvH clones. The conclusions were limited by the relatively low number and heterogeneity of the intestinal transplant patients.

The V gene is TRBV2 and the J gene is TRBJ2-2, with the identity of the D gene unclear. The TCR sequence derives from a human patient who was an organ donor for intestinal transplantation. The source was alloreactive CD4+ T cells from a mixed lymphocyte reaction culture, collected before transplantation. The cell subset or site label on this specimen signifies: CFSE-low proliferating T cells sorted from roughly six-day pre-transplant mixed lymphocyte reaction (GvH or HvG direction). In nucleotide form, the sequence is TGTGCCAGCAGTGAACCCGTAGTCCTCCGGAACACCGGGGAGCTGTTTTTT. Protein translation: CASSEPVVLRNTGELFF.